The 16 T cell receptor beta chains below were found in one sample sequenced in a study of CD8 T cells in ankylosing spondylitis. TCRdb analysed the 5' RACE reads with MiXCR anew, one entry per CDR3 protein. The table shows around 220,000 distinct CDR3 sequences, with more than 9% occurring only once. Specimen: blood, either unsorted or a sorted T cell fraction (not recorded which). These receptors were taken from a male donor with ankylosing spondylitis or in good health (not recorded which).

Regarding this clonotype: A clone one base away is much larger, so this may be a read error. The genes are TRBV19 and TRBJ1-2; D unclear. Germline V CDR1 and CDR2: LNHDA, SQIVND (reference sequence). The V gene lost 7 bases and the J gene lost 7 bases, with 13 bases spanning the gap. This CDR3 region has 12 residues. The CDR3 DNA follows: TGTGCCAGTAATCAGGACGGCTCTGGCTACACCTTC. It specifies CASNQDGSGYTF.

This clonotype was picked up many times. The chain has TRBV9 and TRBJ2-5, with TRBD2 matching 12 bases. Germline assignment: CDR1 SGDLS and CDR2 YYNGEE. V shed 2 bases, J shed 1 base, and the junction held 12 bases outside the gene matches. CDR3 length: 19 amino acids. The CDR3 coding sequence is TGTGCCAGCAGCGTCGGGACTAGCGGGTTCGCCGTCGTCCAAGAGACCCAGTACTTC. Encoded protein: CASSVGTSGFAVVQETQYF.

This clonotype was observed at least ten times. The chain employs TRBV29-1 and TRBJ2-7, with TRBD1 matching 7 bases. CDR1 and CDR2 (germline): SQVTM, ANQGSEA. After removal of 7 bases from V and 5 bases from J, the junction contained 14 bases not matched to a gene. This CDR3 spans 14 amino acids. CDR3 residues: CSAIDREGVHEQYF. DNA of the CDR3: TGCAGCGCCATCGACAGGGAAGGGGTCCACGAGCAGTACTTC.

The V call is TRBV7-9, the J call TRBJ1-2, with 7 bases matching TRBD1. The germline V gene encodes CDR1 SEHNR and CDR2 FQNEAQ (reference sequence). The CDR3 runs 14 residues. V was pared by 3 bases and J by 7 bases, with 8 bases of the junction left unmatched. The CDR3 region is CASSFDRVKSGYTF. In DNA, the CDR3 is TGTGCCAGCAGCTTCGACAGGGTAAAGTCTGGCTACACCTTC.

This clonotype showed up many times. The gene calls are TRBV5-1 and TRBJ2-2, with a tentative D call TRBD1 (6 bases). Germline V lookup: CDR1 SGHRS, CDR2 YFSETQ. This CDR3 contains 15 residues. V lost 4 bases and J lost 4, with 14 bases in between. CDR3 protein: CASSPDRPFTGELFF. In DNA form, the CDR3 reads TGCGCCAGCAGCCCTGACAGGCCTTTCACCGGGGAGCTGTTTTTT.

A few counts support this clonotype. The rearrangement uses TRBV12-3 or TRBV12-4 and TRBJ2-3; TRBD2 matches 9 bases. The CDR3 covers 16 residues. The V and J ends lost 3 bases and 0 bases, in that order; junction bases with no gene match: 4. The CDR3 DNA sequence: TGTGCCAGCAGTTTCCCCAGCGGGGGGAGCACAGATACGCAGTATTTT. It codes for CASSFPSGGSTDTQYF.

This clonotype was detected ten times or more. The chain uses TRBV28 and TRBJ2-4, with D unresolved. Germline assignment: CDR1 MDHEN and CDR2 SYDVKM. The germline V and J ends were trimmed by 3 bases and 0 bases, with 9 bases remaining between them. The CDR3 is 15 residues long. The CDR3 bases are TGTGCCAGCAGTTTCGCCAGGCTAGCCAAAAACATTCAGTACTTC. It specifies CASSFARLAKNIQYF.

This clonotype was counted many times. This chain joins TRBV20-1 and TRBJ2-1; 8 nucleotides align to TRBD1. V dropped 0 bases and J dropped 3; count of bases not matched to a gene: 4. Per germline, CDR1 DFQATT and CDR2 SNEGSKA (reference sequence). The CDR3 runs 15 residues. CDR3 sequence: CSARDRQGRYNEQFF. For the CDR3, the DNA is TGCAGTGCTAGAGATAGACAGGGGCGCTACAATGAGCAGTTCTTC.

This clonotype was seen only a few times. The chain combines TRBV7-8 with TRBJ1-1; D gene ambiguous. There are 15 residues in the CDR3. Germline CDR1 SGHVS, CDR2 FQNEAQ. The ends were cut back, 3 bases at V and 1 base at J, with 12 bases in the middle. Written as DNA, the CDR3 is TGTGCCAGCAGCTTGGGGATAGACACGAACACTGAAGCTTTCTTT. Protein sequence: CASSLGIDTNTEAFF.

In this sample, this clonotype turned up many times. The genes are TRBV7-2 and TRBJ2-7; D is tentatively TRBD1 or TRBD2 (5 bases each). V lost 5 bases to trimming and J lost 0 bases, with 17 bases between them. The CDR3 has 16 amino acids. The germline V gene has CDR1 SGHTA and CDR2 FQGNSA. The CDR3 loop is CASSPQLGAGSYEQYF. CDR3 DNA: TGTGCCAGCAGCCCGCAACTCGGGGCCGGCTCCTACGAGCAGTACTTC.

This chain uses TRBV20-1 with TRBJ2-1, with D unresolved. The length of the CDR3 is 16 residues. Germline V gene sequence: CDR1 DFQATT, CDR2 SNEGSKA (reference sequence). Trimming left V 5 bases short and J 6 bases short, with 23 bases between. The CDR3 DNA sequence: TGCAGTGCTCATCCGTTGAAAGGGATCACCGGCAATGAGCAGTTCTTC. As protein: CSAHPLKGITGNEQFF.

There are many counts of this clonotype. The junction departs from germline at one end; a sequencing error may be responsible. The chain links TRBV7-7 to TRBJ2-5; possible D gene TRBD1, 6 bases. This CDR3 contains 15 residues. CDR1 is SSHAT and CDR2 is FNYEAQ in the germline V gene (reference sequence). This CDR3 is CASTISLGQTETQYF. In nucleotides, the CDR3 is TGTGCTAGCACCATATCCCTTGGACAGACGGAGACCCAGTACTTC.

The V and J genes are TRBV20-1 and TRBJ2-1; no definite D call. Trimming cost V 3 bases and J 0 bases, with 15 bases left between them. The CDR3 covers 16 residues. Germline CDR1 is DFQATT and CDR2 is SNEGSKA (reference sequence). CDR3 DNA sequence: TGCAGTGCTAGGCAAGGTTGGGTCCTCTCCTACAATGAGCAGTTCTTC. Translated, it gives CSARQGWVLSYNEQFF.

This clonotype was found many times. This chain connects TRBV29-1 to TRBJ2-7; possible D gene TRBD1, 6 bases. CDR3 size: 12 residues. Trimming pared 5 bases from V and 2 bases from J, leaving 10 bases between. Germline V gives CDR1 SQVTM, CDR2 ANQGSEA. CDR3 sequence: CSVRGIAYEQYF. The CDR3, as DNA: TGCAGCGTTAGGGGGATCGCCTACGAGCAGTACTTC.

Many counts were recorded for this clonotype. V gene TRBV20-1 combines with J gene TRBJ2-7, with D perhaps being TRBD1 or TRBD2 (5 bases each). The CDR3 spans 15 residues. Trimming pared 5 bases from V and 6 bases from J, leaving 23 bases between. From germline, CDR1 is DFQATT and CDR2 SNEGSKA (reference sequence). The CDR3 region has the DNA TGCAGTGCTCCACAAGAGGGACGCCGGTTAGGCGAGCAGTACTTC. Translating it yields CSAPQEGRRLGEQYF.

The genes are TRBV7-2 and TRBJ1-2; 9 bases are a match to TRBD1. Germline loops: CDR1 SGHTA, CDR2 FQGNSA. V shed 5 bases, J shed 9 bases, and the junction held 4 bases outside the gene matches. CDR3 length equals 12 residues. The DNA of the CDR3 is TGTGCCAGCAGCGTGGACAGGGGAAGCTACACCTTC. Protein: CASSVDRGSYTF.